Below are 20 T cell receptor beta chains sequenced from a single sample in a study of blood T cell repertoires in COVID-19. Produced via immunoSEQ multiplex PCR; TCRdb's table is partial and in-frame only. The data hold roughly 200,000 clones, with 70% to 90% observed a single time. The sample consisted of peripheral blood. These receptors came from a man in his 60s with active or convalescent COVID-19.

This chain uses TRBV7-6 with TRBJ2-3; tentative D call: TRBD2 (5 bases). The ends were cut back, 5 bases at V and 1 base at J, with 16 bases in the middle. This CDR3 spans 16 amino acids. Germline V gene data show CDR1 as SGHVS and CDR2 as FNYEAQ. The CDR3 here is CASSPMVSSGTDTQYF. DNA for the CDR3: TGTGCCAGCAGCCCCATGGTCAGTAGCGGCACAGATACGCAGTATTTT.

This chain uses TRBV7-7 with TRBJ2-1; 9 bases align to TRBD2. CDR1 is SSHAT, CDR2 FNYEAQ, per germline (reference sequence). The V segment lost 4 bases and the J segment 14 bases; nucleotides outside the gene matches: 15. The CDR3 extends over 15 amino acids. CDR3 in amino acids: CASSSLTSGLEVEFF. CDR3 in DNA: TGTGCCAGCAGCTCCCTGACTAGCGGCCTAGAAGTGGAGTTCTTC.

The CDR3: CSVERDRVSTEAFF. CDR3 nucleotide sequence: TGCAGCGTTGAACGGGACAGGGTTTCCACTGAAGCTTTCTTT. The genes are TRBV29-1 and TRBJ1-1; 9 nucleotides line up with TRBD1. The J segment lost 4 bases and the V segment lost 2 bases, leaving 5 bases of the junction unmatched. Germline-derived CDR1 and CDR2 are SQVTM and ANQGSEA. The CDR3 is 14 residues long.

V gene TRBV2 combines with J gene TRBJ1-1; a possible D gene is TRBD1 (5 bases). Trimming left V 7 bases short and J 1 base short, with 13 bases between. The CDR3 is made up of 14 amino acids. Per the germline V gene, CDR1 is SNHLY and CDR2 is FYNNEI. CDR3 in amino acids: CASNRRGRNTEAFF. CDR3 coding DNA: TGTGCCAGCAATCGGAGGGGACGGAACACTGAAGCTTTCTTT.

The V gene is TRBV10-3, the J gene TRBJ2-3; maybe TRBD1 (5 bases). Trimming stripped 2 bases from V and 2 bases from J, with 11 bases between. Germline CDR1 is ENHRY and CDR2 is SYGVKD. This CDR3 has 15 residues. The CDR3 region is CAISERGGLTDTQYF. CDR3 nucleotides: TGTGCCATCAGTGAGAGGGGCGGCCTCACAGATACGCAGTATTTT.

The table lists this clone with a count of one. V gene TRBV6-5 combines with J gene TRBJ2-5; TRBD1 is a possible D gene (5 bases). CDR1 and CDR2 from the germline V gene are MNHEY and SVGAGI. The V end was cut by 0 bases, the J end by 6 bases, with 11 bases between. CDR3 length: 14 amino acids. CDR3 loop: CASSYSRVAKTQYF. The CDR3 DNA follows: TGTGCCAGCAGTTACTCCAGGGTAGCAAAGACCCAGTACTTC.

This chain joins TRBV9 and TRBJ2-1, with 7 bases that match TRBD2. With 2 bases clipped from V and 6 bases from J, the junction kept 17 bases outside the gene matches. CDR3 length: 18 amino acids. The germline V gene has CDR1 SGDLS and CDR2 YYNGEE. The CDR3: CASSVPGAYPGLINEQFF. DNA of the CDR3: TGTGCCAGCAGCGTGCCCGGGGCATACCCGGGACTAATCAATGAGCAGTTCTTC.

This chain connects TRBV3-1 (or the pseudogene TRBV3-2) to TRBJ2-2; TRBD1 agrees at 10 bases. Germline V lookup: CDR1 LGHDT, CDR2 YNNKEL (reference sequence). V gave up 5 bases and J gave up 0 bases; unmatched junction bases: 6. CDR3 length: 17 amino acids. This chain's CDR3 is CASSEGGTGANTGELFF. CDR3 coding DNA: TGTGCCAGCAGCGAAGGGGGGACAGGGGCGAACACCGGGGAGCTGTTTTTT.

This chain joins TRBV23-1 and TRBJ1-2, with 11 bases lining up with TRBD1. TRBV23-1 qualifies as an ORF whose function is uncertain. The junction had 17 bases not matched to a gene; V was cut back by 2 bases and J by 9 bases. CDR3 length: 18 amino acids. Here the CDR3 reads CASSQTRTSRDRGRSYTF. CDR3 coding DNA: TGCGCCAGCAGTCAAACCCGGACGAGCCGGGACAGGGGGAGGAGCTACACCTTC.

This chain joins TRBV10-3 and TRBJ2-3; a weak D match, TRBD1 (5 bases). There are 15 residues in the CDR3. Germline CDR1 is ENHRY and CDR2 is SYGVKD. Trimming removed 4 bases at V and 1 base at J, with 12 bases between. CDR3 in DNA: TGTGCCATCAGTGGTATGTTAGGGGGCACAGATACGCAGTATTTT. Its translation: CAISGMLGGTDTQYF.

The chain is built from TRBV7-9 and TRBJ1-3, with D perhaps matching TRBD1 (6 bases). Per the germline V gene, CDR1 is SEHNR and CDR2 is FQNEAQ (reference sequence). The V end was cut by 7 bases, the J end by 0 bases, with 16 bases between. The CDR3 has 16 residues. This chain's CDR3 is CASKSQGTSSGNTIYF. In DNA form, the CDR3 reads TGTGCCAGCAAAAGCCAGGGGACTAGCTCTGGAAACACCATATATTTT.

This clone was observed once. The chain has TRBV27 and TRBJ1-5; D is unresolved. Deletions cut 3 bases from V and 9 bases from J, with 12 bases between. The CDR3 is 13 amino acids. Germline assignment: CDR1 MNHEY and CDR2 SMNVEV (reference sequence). CDR3 sequence (DNA): TGTGCCAGCAGTTTGGACGGCCTAGCGCCCCAGCATTTT. Amino acids: CASSLDGLAPQHF.

This clone has just one count. The chain couples TRBV7-2 to TRBJ2-7; 9 nucleotides match TRBD1. Trimming took 6 bases from V and 7 from J; bases not matched to a gene: 10. The CDR3 is made up of 14 amino acids. Germline CDR1 SGHTA, CDR2 FQGNSA. The chain's CDR3 is CASRAQGAGGEQYF. The CDR3 DNA follows: TGTGCCAGCAGGGCACAGGGGGCGGGTGGGGAGCAGTACTTC. The full variable domain, rest sourced from reference TRBV7-2 and TRBJ2-7, is GAGVSQSPSNKVTEKGKDVELRCDPISGHTALYWYRQSLGQGLEFLIYFQGNSAPDKSGLPSDRFSAERTGGSVSTLTIQRTQQEDSAVYLCASRAQGAGGEQYFGPGTRLTVT.

This chain uses TRBV5-1 with TRBJ2-2; no clear D. The CDR3 contains 16 residues. Germline V gene data show CDR1 as SGHRS and CDR2 as YFSETQ. V was trimmed by 4 bases and J by 5 bases, leaving 18 bases between them. CDR3: CASSPDPLMRTGELFF. The CDR3 nucleotides are TGCGCCAGCAGCCCGGATCCCCTGATGAGGACCGGGGAGCTGTTTTTT.

The rearrangement joins TRBV7-3 to TRBJ2-3; 11 bases align to TRBD1. V lost 3 bases, J lost 5 bases, and 1 base stayed unmatched. The germline CDR1 and CDR2 sequences are SGHTA and FQGTGA. The length of the CDR3 is 14 residues. The CDR3 protein is CASSLGQGGDTQYF. CDR3 coding DNA: TGTGCCAGCAGCTTGGGACAGGGGGGAGATACGCAGTATTTT.

The chain has TRBV19 and TRBJ1-1, with a possible D match to TRBD1 (5 bases). From germline, CDR1 is LNHDA and CDR2 SQIVND (reference sequence). Deletions cut 3 bases from V and 6 bases from J, with 14 bases between. The CDR3 runs 14 residues. CDR3 sequence reads: CASSILRDSPEAFF. DNA for the CDR3: TGTGCCAGTAGTATCCTCAGGGATTCCCCTGAAGCTTTCTTT.

This chain links TRBV5-1 with TRBJ1-2; 7 bases map to TRBD1. The ends lost 2 bases at V and 7 bases at J; junction bases unmatched: 11. Germline V lookup: CDR1 SGHRS, CDR2 YFSETQ. CDR3 length: 15 amino acids. CDR3 nucleotides: TGCGCCAGCAGCTTAGGGACAGCGCCCGGGGCTGGCTACACCTTC. Translation gives CASSLGTAPGAGYTF.

The chain has TRBV30 and TRBJ1-5, with TRBD1 matching 9 bases. The CDR3 runs 16 residues. Germline V gives CDR1 GTSNPN, CDR2 SVGIG (reference sequence). The V segment lost 3 bases and the J segment 6 bases; nucleotides outside the gene matches: 12. The DNA of the CDR3 is TGTGCCTGGAGCCAATACGGGACAGGGACGGTTCAGCCCCAGCATTTT. It translates to CAWSQYGTGTVQPQHF.

The V and J genes are TRBV7-9 and TRBJ1-4, with a tentative D call TRBD1 (6 bases). The CDR3 runs to 17 residues. The germline CDR1 and CDR2 sequences are SEHNR and FQNEAQ (reference sequence). V was cut by 1 base and J by 0 bases, with 12 bases left in between. CDR3 residues: CASSLGDRRSTNEKLFF. The CDR3 DNA is TGTGCCAGCAGCTTAGGAGACAGGCGATCAACTAATGAAAAACTGTTTTTT.

V and J are TRBV5-5 and TRBJ1-1; 7 bases map to TRBD1. CDR1 and CDR2 from the germline V gene are SGHKS and YYEKEE (reference sequence). This CDR3 has 13 residues. Losses at the gene ends were 4 bases for V and 6 bases for J; bases not matched to a gene: 6. DNA for the CDR3: TGTGCCAGCAGCCGGGGACAGTTACCTGAAGCTTTCTTT. Its protein product is CASSRGQLPEAFF.